This record covers a single TCR beta chain. Its target is not known. These data come from a study of shared clonotypes between healthy human individuals. The CDR3 contains 13 residues. V was cut by 6 bases and J by 5 bases, with 16 bases left in between. In germline, CDR1 is SQVTM, CDR2 ANQGSEA. TCRdb keeps only in-frame clones here, not all; method: immunoSEQ multiplex PCR. The table has about 1.1 million clones, more than 75% seen once. Study observations and caveats: Among a handful of donors, approximately 5% of naive CD4 clonotypes were found in common.

The sequence derives from a man younger than 30 in good health. Some clones in this sample may be carry-over from other donors' samples. This rearrangement joins TRBV29-1 to TRBJ2-5; tentatively, D is TRBD1 or TRBD2 (5 bases each). The sample consisted of memory CD4+ T cells from PBMCs. The subset was: CD45RA-negative fraction. The CDR3 bases are TGCAGCGTAGGTGGGGGTATAGGTGAGACCCAGTACTTC. It is translated as CSVGGGIGETQYF.